The 16 T cell receptor beta chains below come from one sample, sequenced in a study of T cells in Graves' hyperthyroidism and ophthalmopathy. Amplified TCR beta CDR3 regions came from RNA transcripts. Researchers ran a first-round RT-PCR on the TCR CDR3 using the HTBI primer set. MiXCR, applied by TCRdb to the multiplex PCR reads, yields one record per CDR3 protein. The sample lists approximately 400,000 distinct CDR3 sequences, less than 20% occurring once. Sequencing was carried out using blood. The receptors derive from a man aged 18 to 30 with Graves' ophthalmopathy.

This sequence joins TRBV18 and TRBJ2-6; D uncertain. The V gene lost 6 bases and the J gene lost 1 base, with 10 bases spanning the gap. CDR1 is KGHSH and CDR2 is LQKENI in the germline V gene. The CDR3 is 15 amino acids. The CDR3 loop reads CASSPERSGANVLTF. In nucleotides, the CDR3 is TGTGCCAGCTCGCCAGAAAGATCTGGGGCCAACGTCCTGACTTTC.

The sample holds many counts of this clonotype. The chain couples TRBV7-9 to TRBJ2-7; D is unclear. CDR3 length: 14 amino acids. V lost 2 bases, J lost 1 base, and 9 bases lay in between. The germline V gene encodes CDR1 SEHNR and CDR2 FQNEAQ (reference sequence). The CDR3, as DNA: TGTGCCAGCAGCTTATCGGACCCTTCCTACGAGCAGTACTTC. Translation gives CASSLSDPSYEQYF.

This clonotype was seen repeatedly, ten times or more. V gene TRBV3-1 combines with J gene TRBJ2-5, with 12 bases lining up with TRBD2. This CDR3 is built from 14 residues. Looked up from germline, CDR1 is LGHDT and CDR2 is YNNKEL (reference sequence). The V segment lost 4 bases and the J segment 6 bases; nucleotides outside the gene matches: 3. The CDR3 DNA reads TGTGCCAGCAGCCGACTAGCGGGGGAGCAGACCCAGTACTTC. It translates to CASSRLAGEQTQYF.

The chain is built from TRBV9 and TRBJ2-2, with D perhaps matching TRBD1 or TRBD2 (6 bases each). CDR1 and CDR2 (germline): SGDLS, YYNGEE. The CDR3 runs 15 residues. V lost 6 bases and J lost 6, with 18 bases in between. In nucleotides, the CDR3 is TGTGCCAGCAATGGGGGCCCGCGGAGGGCCGGGGAGCTGTTTTTT. This sequence encodes CASNGGPRRAGELFF.

CDR3 in DNA: TGCGCCAGCAGCCAAGAGGGCTCTGGGGCCAACGTCCTGACTTTC. It codes for CASSQEGSGANVLTF. This sequence joins TRBV4-3 and TRBJ2-6; D not certain. The V and J ends lost 0 bases and 0 bases respectively, with 3 bases between them. The CDR3 loop spans 15 amino acids. Per the germline V gene, CDR1 is LGHNA and CDR2 is YSLEER.

This clonotype was counted a few times. The chain uses TRBV20-1 and TRBJ1-6, with 7 bases that match TRBD1. CDR1 is DFQATT, CDR2 SNEGSKA, per germline (reference sequence). Losses at the gene ends were 3 bases for V and 7 bases for J; bases not matched to a gene: 18. This CDR3 contains 18 residues. The CDR3 DNA follows: TGCAGTGCTAGTCAGCCCTCTACAGGGGCCTCCTGGAATTCACCCCTCCACTTT. This sequence encodes CSASQPSTGASWNSPLHF.

V usage is TRBV9 and J usage is TRBJ2-1; 8 nucleotides line up with TRBD2. Germline V CDR1 and CDR2: SGDLS, YYNGEE. This CDR3 has 15 residues. After removal of 0 bases from V and 5 bases from J, the junction contained 4 bases not matched to a gene. This CDR3 reads CASSVEGLGHNEQFF. DNA for the CDR3: TGTGCCAGCAGCGTAGAGGGACTAGGTCACAATGAGCAGTTCTTC. Drawing the rest from reference TRBV9 and TRBJ2-1, the complete variable domain is DSGVTQTPKHLITATGQRVTLRCSPRSGDLSVYWYQQSLDQGLQFLIQYYNGEERAKGNILERFSAQQFPDLHSELNLSSLELGDSALYFCASSVEGLGHNEQFFGPGTRLTVL.

This clonotype was observed a few times. The V gene is TRBV6-5, the J gene TRBJ2-1; D is uncertain. There are 14 residues in the CDR3. The germline V and J ends were trimmed by 1 base and 7 bases, with 11 bases remaining between them. Germline CDR1 and CDR2: MNHEY and SVGAGI. The DNA for the CDR3 is TGTGCCAGCAGTTACTTTTCTAGTATAAATGAGCAGTTCTTC. It codes for CASSYFSSINEQFF.

The sample holds a few counts of this clonotype. The chain recombines TRBV19 with TRBJ2-7, with TRBD2 identical over 7 bases. Germline V CDR1 and CDR2: LNHDA, SQIVND (reference sequence). V lost 5 bases and J lost 0; bases outside the gene matches: 4. CDR3 length equals 14 residues. The CDR3 spells CASSHAGDSYEQYF. As DNA, the CDR3 is TGTGCCAGTAGTCATGCGGGGGACTCCTACGAGCAGTACTTC.

The chain links TRBV28 to TRBJ2-7; D is possibly TRBD1 or TRBD2 (5 bases each). Trimming removed 6 bases from V and 0 bases from J, with 15 bases in between. This CDR3 region has 15 residues. The V gene's germline CDR1 is MDHEN and CDR2 SYDVKM. CDR3 bases: TGTGCCAGCAGCACGGGACGGCGTAGCTCCTACGAGCAGTACTTC. It encodes CASSTGRRSSYEQYF.

For this clonotype: This may arise from a read error, as a much more abundant clone is one base away. The V gene is TRBV12-3 or TRBV12-4, the J gene TRBJ1-1; weak D call: TRBD1 (5 bases). The CDR3 covers 13 residues. V was cut by 6 bases and J by 5 bases, with 13 bases left in between. CDR3 nucleotide sequence: TGTGCCAGCAGAAGGGGTGGGGTAACTGAAGCTTTCTTT. Translating it yields CASRRGGVTEAFF.

The gene calls are TRBV7-2 and TRBJ1-2; D perhaps matches TRBD1 (6 bases). There are 15 residues in the CDR3. Trimming took 7 bases from V and 2 from J, leaving 17 bases between them. Germline V lookup: CDR1 SGHTA, CDR2 FQGNSA. The CDR3 reads CASTLFGGRNYGYTF. The CDR3 nucleotides read TGTGCCAGCACCCTATTCGGGGGCCGGAACTATGGCTACACCTTC.

The rearrangement links TRBV6-1 to TRBJ1-5; 8 nucleotides agree with TRBD1. V trimming: 6 bases; J trimming: 0 bases; junction bases outside the gene matches: 22. Germline-derived CDR1 and CDR2 are MNHNS and SASEGT. The CDR3 consists of 21 residues. Here the CDR3 reads CASRQSHGTGKDPYSNQPQHF. In DNA form, the CDR3 reads TGTGCCAGCAGACAAAGCCACGGGACAGGAAAAGATCCTTATAGCAATCAGCCCCAGCATTTT.

The sample holds a few counts of this clonotype. The chain is built from TRBV10-3 and TRBJ1-4; D is uncertain. The CDR3 runs to 14 residues. V was pared by 2 bases and J by 7 bases, with 11 bases between. Germline CDR1 is ENHRY and CDR2 is SYGVKD. CDR3: CAISETRGSEKLFF. The CDR3 coding sequence is TGTGCCATCAGTGAGACCCGTGGGTCTGAAAAACTGTTTTTT.

This clonotype was observed at least ten times. The chain combines TRBV11-2 with TRBJ2-1; 8 bases agree with TRBD2. V lost 5 bases to trimming and J lost 9 bases; unmatched junction nucleotides: 12. CDR3 length: 15 amino acids. Germline CDR1 SGHAT, CDR2 FQNNGV. In DNA form, the CDR3 reads TGTGCCAGCAGCCCGAAGGCGGGGGGTTCCGGTGAGCAGTTCTTC. The encoded protein is CASSPKAGGSGEQFF. The complete variable domain, with remaining parts taken from reference TRBV11-2 and TRBJ2-1, reads EAGVAQSPRYKIIEKRQSVAFWCNPISGHATLYWYQQILGQGPKLLIQFQNNGVVDDSQLPKDRFSAERLKGVDSTLKIQPAKLEDSAVYLCASSPKAGGSGEQFFGPGTRLTVL.

This clonotype was counted once. This chain joins TRBV10-1 and TRBJ1-1, with 9 bases lining up with TRBD1. Germline CDR1 WNHNN, CDR2 SYGVQD (reference sequence). After removal of 5 bases from V and 6 bases from J, the junction contained 4 bases not matched to a gene. This CDR3 spans 13 amino acids. This CDR3 reads CASSPRQGAEAFF. The CDR3, as DNA: TGCGCCAGCAGTCCGAGACAGGGGGCTGAAGCTTTCTTT.